The 32 T cell receptor beta chains below all came from one sample that was sequenced in a study of cytomegalovirus exposure and HLA in healthy donors. PCR primers comprised 60 Vbeta and 13 Jbeta primers. This table comes from immunoSEQ multiplex PCR, and its TCRdb copy is limited to in-frame clones, with some not included. The top ten clones hold less than 4.5% of a sample with 250,000 to 350,000 clones, roughly 88% of them seen once. Sequencing was performed on PBMCs. The receptors were sampled from a man aged 40-55 years in good health and CMV-seropositive.

V usage is TRBV25-1 and J usage is TRBJ2-1; D is uncertain. The germline V and J ends were trimmed by 0 bases and 0 bases, with 3 bases remaining between them. The CDR3 extends over 14 amino acids. Germline V gene sequence: CDR1 MGHDK, CDR2 SYGVNS. In nucleotides, the CDR3 is TGTGCCAGCAGTGAATACTCCTCCTACAATGAGCAGTTCTTC. Translated: CASSEYSSYNEQFF.

This clone was recorded only once. The chain carries TRBV19 and TRBJ2-4; 7 bases agree with TRBD1. V lost 4 bases and J lost 6; bases outside the gene matches: 0. CDR1 LNHDA and CDR2 SQIVND come from the germline V gene (reference sequence). The CDR3 totals 12 residues. The CDR3 DNA sequence: TGTGCCAGTAGTAGACAGGGAAACATTCAGTACTTC. Translated, it gives CASSRQGNIQYF.

The chain couples TRBV2 to TRBJ2-5; D ambiguous. This CDR3 is 13 amino acids long. Germline CDR1 and CDR2: SNHLY and FYNNEI. The V and J ends lost 1 base and 2 bases respectively, with 5 bases between them. The CDR3 DNA follows: TGTGCCAGCAGTGAAGTCAGACAAGAGACCCAGTACTTC. It specifies CASSEVRQETQYF.

The rearrangement joins TRBV5-1 to TRBJ1-2, with 9 positions matching TRBD1. Germline CDR1 SGHRS, CDR2 YFSETQ. With 5 bases clipped from V and 3 bases from J, the junction kept 8 bases outside the gene matches. The CDR3 is 15 amino acids. CDR3 region: CASRFGGDRDYGYTF. DNA for the CDR3: TGCGCCAGCAGATTTGGCGGGGACAGGGACTATGGCTACACCTTC. Variable domain in full (rest from reference TRBV5-1 and TRBJ1-2): KAGVTQTPRYLIKTRGQQVTLSCSPISGHRSVSWYQQTPGQGLQFLFEYFSETQRNKGNFPGRFSGRQFSNSRSEMNVSTLELGDSALYLCASRFGGDRDYGYTFGSGTRLTVV.

This rearrangement joins TRBV7-6 to TRBJ2-7, with 13 bases aligning to TRBD2. The germline CDR1 and CDR2 sequences are SGHVS and FNYEAQ. There are 18 residues in the CDR3. V was clipped by 4 bases and J by 4 bases; unmatched bases: 13. CDR3 bases: TGTGCCAGCAGCTCCGGACTAGCGGGAGCGGGGTTCGGTTACGAGCAGTACTTC. It yields the protein CASSSGLAGAGFGYEQYF.

The CDR3 region is CASSIVGGPGREQYF. DNA of the CDR3: TGTGCCAGTAGTATAGTCGGGGGACCCGGACGCGAGCAGTACTTC. The rearrangement links TRBV19 to TRBJ2-7, with TRBD2 as a possible D gene (6 bases). CDR3 length: 15 amino acids. V was shortened by 1 base and J by 6 bases, with 16 bases between the two germline ends. Germline V lookup: CDR1 LNHDA, CDR2 SQIVND (reference sequence).

This sequence joins TRBV7-3 and TRBJ2-1; TRBD2 aligns across 9 bases. CDR1 and CDR2 (germline): SGHTA, FQGTGA. V lost 2 bases, J lost 7 bases, and 12 bases stayed unmatched. The CDR3 sequence is 17 residues long. As DNA, the CDR3 is TGTGCCAGCAGCTTAGGAACTTTAGCGGGAGTAAGGAATGAGCAGTTCTTC. Its protein product is CASSLGTLAGVRNEQFF.

The chain links TRBV25-1 to TRBJ1-2, with 8 bases aligning to TRBD1. CDR1 is MGHDK, CDR2 SYGVNS, per germline. The CDR3 runs to 15 residues. With V trimmed by 2 bases and J by 5 bases, 7 bases remained unmatched. The CDR3 protein is CASSEDRTGRYGYTF. CDR3 bases: TGTGCCAGCAGTGAAGACAGGACAGGGCGATATGGCTACACCTTC.

The V gene is TRBV5-1, the J gene TRBJ2-1; tentatively, D is TRBD1 (5 bases). This CDR3 has 12 residues. From germline, CDR1 is SGHRS and CDR2 YFSETQ. V lost 4 bases, J lost 6 bases, and 8 bases lay in between. DNA for the CDR3: TGCGCCAGCAGCGCTCAGGGCAATGAGCAGTTCTTC. It translates to CASSAQGNEQFF.

The CDR3 protein is CAISESGTSGIEQYF. Here the CDR3 DNA reads TGTGCCATCAGTGAGTCGGGGACTAGCGGGATTGAGCAGTACTTC. The gene calls are TRBV10-3 and TRBJ2-7; 13 nucleotides match TRBD2. Trimming took 0 bases from V and 7 from J; bases not matched to a gene: 3. This CDR3 is 15 amino acids long. Germline V gives CDR1 ENHRY, CDR2 SYGVKD.

The J gene is TRBJ1-2, the V gene TRBV7-9; no clear D gene. The V gene lost 1 base and the J gene lost 4 bases, with 10 bases spanning the gap. This CDR3 has 14 amino acids. Germline-derived CDR1 and CDR2 are SEHNR and FQNEAQ (reference sequence). Here the CDR3 DNA reads TGTGCCAGCAGCTTAGTCCAAGCTTCCTATGGCTACACCTTC. This encodes CASSLVQASYGYTF.

This chain uses TRBV9 with TRBJ2-1, with a tentative D call TRBD2 (5 bases). This CDR3 has 16 amino acids. V gave up 1 base and J gave up 3 bases, with 14 bases separating them. Germline V gene lookup returns CDR1 SGDLS and CDR2 YYNGEE. CDR3 region: CASSVSSEADYNEQFF. The DNA of the CDR3 is TGTGCCAGCAGCGTAAGCTCGGAGGCAGACTACAATGAGCAGTTCTTC.

As regards this clone: An end of the junction differs from the germline gene, which may be a read error. Here the CDR3 DNA reads TGTTCCAGCAGCTTAGGTCGTACTAGCAGACCGACTGGAAACACCATATATTTT. Protein: CSSSLGRTSRPTGNTIYF. This sequence joins TRBV7-9 and TRBJ1-3, with D hard to call. The germline V gene encodes CDR1 SEHNR and CDR2 FQNEAQ (reference sequence). The CDR3 is made up of 18 amino acids.

This chain connects TRBV7-8 to TRBJ1-4, with D possibly being TRBD1 (5 bases). Deletions cut 2 bases from V and 3 bases from J, with 10 bases between. Germline CDR1 SGHVS, CDR2 FQNEAQ. This CDR3 has 15 residues. The CDR3 is CASSLSRVANEKLFF. The CDR3 region has the DNA TGTGCCAGCAGCTTATCCAGGGTTGCTAATGAAAAACTGTTTTTT. Using reference TRBV7-8 and TRBJ1-4 for the parts outside the CDR3, the full variable domain is GAGVSQSPRYKVAKRGQDVALRCDPISGHVSLFWYQQALGQGPEFLTYFQNEAQLDKSGLPSDRFFAERPEGSVSTLKIQRTQQEDSAVYLCASSLSRVANEKLFFGSGTQLSVL.

The genes are TRBV9 and TRBJ2-5; 10 positions match TRBD2. The germline V gene has CDR1 SGDLS and CDR2 YYNGEE. Unmatched junction bases numbered 12, after V lost 0 bases and J lost 4 bases. This CDR3 is built from 18 residues. CDR3 sequence: CASSVVPSGRDRRETQYF. Here the CDR3 DNA reads TGTGCCAGCAGCGTAGTTCCTAGCGGGAGAGATAGGCGAGAGACCCAGTACTTC.

The V call is TRBV7-2, the J call TRBJ2-7; 9 bases are shared with TRBD2. The germline V gene has CDR1 SGHTA and CDR2 FQGNSA. The CDR3 is 15 amino acids. Trimming at V came to 2 bases and at J to 0 bases, leaving 2 bases not matched to a gene. The CDR3 spells CASSLKTSGSYEQYF. CDR3 in DNA: TGTGCCAGCAGCTTAAAGACTAGCGGCTCCTACGAGCAGTACTTC.

This rearrangement joins TRBV6-5 to TRBJ1-2; no reliable D call. Trimming removed 2 bases from V and 4 bases from J, with 8 bases in between. This CDR3 has 13 residues. Per the germline V gene, CDR1 is MNHEY and CDR2 is SVGAGI. The CDR3 here is CASSYVSGYGYTF. The CDR3 DNA is TGTGCCAGCAGTTACGTGTCCGGCTATGGCTACACCTTC.

V gene TRBV7-6 combines with J gene TRBJ1-4; D unresolved. V was trimmed by 1 base and J by 4 bases, leaving 10 bases between them. CDR3 length: 15 residues. CDR1 is SGHVS, CDR2 FNYEAQ, per germline. The CDR3 sequence is CASSLGRRFNEKLFF. In DNA form, the CDR3 reads TGTGCCAGCAGCTTAGGGCGCAGGTTTAATGAAAAACTGTTTTTT.

The rearrangement links TRBV6-5 to TRBJ2-7; maybe TRBD1 (7 bases). V shed 1 base and J shed 2 bases, with 15 bases lying between them. CDR3 length: 16 amino acids. Germline values: CDR1 MNHEY, CDR2 SVGAGI. Written as DNA, the CDR3 is TGTGCCAGCAGTTACTTAAGTACAGGGGAGGCCTACGAGCAGTACTTC. Translating it yields CASSYLSTGEAYEQYF.

The chain carries TRBV10-3 and TRBJ1-1; TRBD1 is a possible D gene (6 bases). The CDR3 has 12 amino acids. V was clipped by 6 bases and J by 1 base, with 6 bases between them. CDR1 is ENHRY and CDR2 is SYGVKD in the germline V gene. CDR3 loop: CAISRGNTEAFF. CDR3 DNA sequence: TGTGCCATCAGCAGGGGGAACACTGAAGCTTTCTTT.

CDR3 protein: CAISPGQLYEQYF. Written as DNA, the CDR3 is TGTGCCATCAGTCCGGGACAGCTCTACGAGCAGTACTTC. J is TRBJ2-7 and V is TRBV10-3; 7 nucleotides line up with TRBD1. The V and J ends lost 5 bases and 3 bases, in that order; junction bases with no gene match: 4. The CDR3 totals 13 residues. Per germline, CDR1 ENHRY and CDR2 SYGVKD.

The chain employs TRBV28 and TRBJ1-2; 12 bases line up with TRBD1. This CDR3 comprises 15 residues. Germline CDR1 MDHEN, CDR2 SYDVKM. Losses at the gene ends were 2 bases for V and 6 bases for J; bases not matched to a gene: 4. The chain's CDR3 is CASSLGGTGGNGYTF. The CDR3 coding sequence is TGTGCCAGCAGTTTAGGGGGGACAGGGGGCAATGGCTACACCTTC.

This chain connects TRBV1 to TRBJ2-1; the table's D gene call, TRBD2, was not cross checked with the DNA. TRBV1 corresponds to a pseudogene. This CDR3 spans 20 amino acids. CDR3 sequence (DNA): TGCACCAGCAGCCAAGTTCGGTTTAGGCTAGCGGGGAACTCCTACAATGAGCAGTTCTTC. Translating it yields CTSSQVRFRLAGNSYNEQFF.

This chain uses TRBV14 with TRBJ2-1, with TRBD2 identical over 8 bases. Germline loops: CDR1 SGHDN, CDR2 FVKESK. CDR3 length equals 15 residues. The junction had 5 bases not matched to a gene; V was cut back by 7 bases and J by 0 bases. The CDR3 nucleotides read TGTGCCAGCAACAAACTAGCGGCCTCCTACAATGAGCAGTTCTTC. Translating gives CASNKLAASYNEQFF.

This chain links TRBV4-3 with TRBJ1-3; D is undetermined. The CDR3 is made up of 16 amino acids. Trimming removed 0 bases at V and 0 bases at J, with 9 bases between. CDR1 is LGHNA, CDR2 YSLEER, per germline. CDR3 sequence (DNA): TGCGCCAGCAGCCAAGATCTCCTTTCCTCTGGAAACACCATATATTTT. Its protein product is CASSQDLLSSGNTIYF.

This clone was observed once. This chain uses TRBV18 with TRBJ1-1, with 8 bases aligning to TRBD1. The CDR3 sequence is 16 residues long. Germline V gene sequence: CDR1 KGHSH, CDR2 LQKENI. Unmatched junction bases numbered 12, after V lost 5 bases and J lost 4 bases. The CDR3 loop is CASSTGTGALGTEAFF. The DNA for the CDR3 is TGTGCCAGCTCAACCGGGACAGGAGCCTTGGGCACTGAAGCTTTCTTT.

The rearrangement joins TRBV28 to TRBJ2-4, with 7 bases identical to TRBD1. The CDR3 runs to 14 residues. From germline, CDR1 is MDHEN and CDR2 SYDVKM. Germline trimming cut 10 bases from V and 0 bases from J; bases unmatched to any gene: 6. CDR3 loop: CATNAGGAKNIQYF. The CDR3 nucleotides read TGTGCCACCAACGCAGGGGGAGCCAAAAACATTCAGTACTTC.

V usage is TRBV7-9 and J usage is TRBJ2-1; 7 nucleotides match TRBD1. This CDR3 is 16 amino acids long. Germline-derived CDR1 and CDR2 are SEHNR and FQNEAQ (reference sequence). V lost 4 bases and J lost 6; bases outside the gene matches: 12. DNA of the CDR3: TGTGCCAGCAGCTCGCTAGGGACAGAGTTTTTCAATGAGCAGTTCTTC. Amino acid sequence: CASSSLGTEFFNEQFF.

The V call is TRBV6-4, the J call TRBJ1-2, with 8 bases fitting TRBD1. This CDR3 has 16 amino acids. Germline V lookup: CDR1 MRHNA, CDR2 SNTAGT. Unmatched junction bases numbered 9, after V lost 2 bases and J lost 4 bases. The CDR3 nucleotides are TGTGCCAGCAGTGACGGGGTCCTCGGACAGGGCTATGGCTACACCTTC. This gives the protein CASSDGVLGQGYGYTF.

The chain is built from TRBV11-2 and TRBJ2-7, with D perhaps TRBD2 (6 bases). The V gene lost 5 bases and the J gene lost 1 base, with 12 bases spanning the gap. The CDR3 is made up of 14 amino acids. Germline V gene lookup returns CDR1 SGHAT and CDR2 FQNNGV. The CDR3 DNA reads TGTGCCAGCAGCAAAAGCCGGGGGTCCTACGAGCAGTACTTC. Translated, it gives CASSKSRGSYEQYF.

The V gene is TRBV11-2, the J gene TRBJ1-1; D possibly corresponds to TRBD1 (6 bases). The CDR3 runs to 13 residues. Deletions cut 0 bases from V and 8 bases from J, with 10 bases between. CDR1 and CDR2 (germline): SGHAT, FQNNGV. Here the CDR3 DNA reads TGTGCCAGCAGCTTAGATCGGACAGTCGAAGCTTTCTTT. Encoded protein: CASSLDRTVEAFF.

The chain uses TRBV27 and TRBJ1-6; D is unresolved. The V end lost 4 bases, the J end lost 3 bases, and 4 bases lay between the germline ends. Germline assignment: CDR1 MNHEY and CDR2 SMNVEV (reference sequence). The CDR3 has 13 residues. The CDR3 reads CASSSLYNSPLHF. CDR3 bases: TGTGCCAGCAGTTCCCTCTATAATTCACCCCTCCACTTT.